This T cell receptor (beta chain) was observed in a study of cytomegalovirus exposure and HLA in healthy donors. As regards this clone: Its antigen remains unidentified.

The PCR contained 60 Vbeta and 13 Jbeta primers. Profiled with immunoSEQ multiplex PCR; TCRdb holds only in-frame clones, not every one. The profile shows fewer than 200,000 clones, more than 65% of them singletons. The CDR3 covers 13 residues. Trimming removed 3 bases at V and 7 bases at J, with 13 bases between. Germline V gene lookup returns CDR1 PRHDT and CDR2 FYEKMQ (reference sequence). Findings and limits, study-wide: A list of approximately 150 TCR beta chains associated with cytomegalovirus was given. The CMV antigen specificity of a few CMV-associated chains was confirmed through in vitro analysis.

This TCR was sampled from a man aged 25-45 years in good health and CMV-seronegative. J is TRBJ2-7 and V is TRBV13; D might be TRBD2 (6 bases). Sample: PBMCs. This chain's CDR3 is CASSFLEGREQYF. CDR3 DNA: TGTGCCAGCAGCTTTTTGGAGGGTCGGGAGCAGTACTTC.